These T cell receptor beta chains were read from a single sample in a study of blood T cell repertoires in COVID-19. The assay was immunoSEQ multiplex PCR, and TCRdb's table has in-frame clones only and misses some. Among about 110,000 clones, around 85% were seen once, and the ten largest hold roughly 1.4%. Sequences were obtained from peripheral blood. Receptors originate from a man aged 45-65 years with acute or convalescent COVID-19. CDR3s leave out the opening cysteine and the closing phenylalanine or tryptophan. Not every row has a clone size; where given, it reads once, few, many or a size class.

12	TRBV19	few	ASSAGGKGQPQH
13	TRBV7-9	-	ASSLDSGDTGELF
11	TRBV18	many	ASSPAQTDTQY
11	TRBV21-1	-	ASSKVDRGGYT
10	TRBV5-1	-	ASSLNGEKLF
11	TRBV11-2	few	ASSFHSSYEQY
11	TRBV29-1	-	SVADDRQSPQH
12	TRBV2	-	ASTRDRDRSPLH
12	TRBV6-6	-	ASSLSGTNYEQY
14	TRBV19	once	ASSSTGQGGNEKLF
14	TRBV28	-	ATTITTARGGTEAF
11	TRBV27	-	ASSSARDYGYT
10	TRBV10-3	-	AIGQGDSPLH
13	TRBV6-5	-	ASSYSLAGYNEQF
13	TRBV6-4	-	ASSARTGAVNGYT
13	TRBV5-6	-	ASSLAISKTETQY
14	TRBV2	-	ASSGSPDKSSYEQY
13	TRBV6-6	once	ASSYSKGWTGELF
15	TRBV19	-	ASTHGHMSSYNSPLH
12	TRBV6-5	-	ASRLARSTDTQY
12	TRBV5-1	-	ASSWTAQNTEAF
11	TRBV28	-	ASSSGQSYEQY
11	TRBV1	-	TSSQEGYTEAF
11	TRBV2	-	ASTVRPNYGYT
16	TRBV24-1	-	ATSVLPGRELPSYEQY
12	TRBV6-5	-	ASSDRGRNTEAF
13	TRBV29-1	-	SANGGGKDNEKLF
14	TRBV6-1	-	ASSEYRALSNQPQH
14	TRBV7-3	-	ASSPQGRGSAGELF
13	TRBV7-3	-	ASSLRLAGAGELF
10	TRBV30	-	AWSAAGTSKF
10	TRBV24-1	few	ATSETGYEQY
14	TRBV5-5	-	ASSLTQGIGTDTQY
11	TRBV10-2	-	ASRHSTNEKLF
12	TRBV5-1	-	ASVPGQTTDTQY
13	TRBV4-2	-	ASSPLAGSSYEQY
13	TRBV6-5	-	ASIDREIKNTEAF
13	TRBV5-1	-	ASSLSQSSGNTIY